These 24 T cell receptor beta chains were sequenced from one sample in a study of T cell changes during pregnancy in multiple sclerosis. Sequencing used immunoSEQ multiplex PCR; TCRdb keeps in-frame clones, though not all of them. The data contain over 35,000 clones, 90% to 95% of them singletons. The material was CD4+ T cells from peripheral blood mononuclear cells, obtained in the second trimester of pregnancy. The source is a female donor in good health, enrolled as a control in a pregnancy study.

A word on this clone: Additional DNA sequences in this sample encode the identical CDR3. This chain joins TRBV7-2 and TRBJ2-7; 12 nucleotides line up with TRBD2. The CDR3 has 15 amino acids. Trimming cost V 1 base and J 7 bases; bases outside gene matches: 5. Germline CDR1 reads SGHTA; CDR2 reads FQGNSA. The CDR3 reads CASSLVLAGGGEQYF. The CDR3 DNA is TGTGCCAGCAGCTTAGTACTAGCGGGAGGAGGGGAGCAGTACTTC.

The V and J genes are TRBV4-1 and TRBJ1-1; perhaps TRBD1 as D (6 bases). The CDR3 length is 13 residues. CDR1 is MGHRA and CDR2 is YSYEKL in the germline V gene. V lost 2 bases and J lost 4, with 8 bases in between. CDR3 sequence reads: CASSQLRGTEAFF. The CDR3 DNA is TGCGCCAGCAGCCAACTCAGGGGCACTGAAGCTTTCTTT.

The genes are TRBV5-4 and TRBJ2-4; tentatively, D is TRBD1 (5 bases). Germline loops: CDR1 SGHNT, CDR2 YYREEE (reference sequence). V lost 4 bases to trimming and J lost 0 bases, with 11 bases between them. The CDR3 consists of 15 residues. In DNA, the CDR3 is TGTGCCAGCAGCCCGTCGCAGGGAGCCAAAAACATTCAGTACTTC. Translation: CASSPSQGAKNIQYF.

Concerning this clone: Germline and junction disagree at one end, which may indicate a read error. The chain recombines TRBV6-1 with TRBJ1-2; D is perhaps TRBD1 (5 bases). This CDR3 comprises 12 residues. The germline gives CDR1 MNHNS, CDR2 SASEGT. In nucleotides, the CDR3 is TGTGCCAGCACTGAAACCAGGGTTGGCTACACCTTC. Translation gives CASTETRVGYTF.

The chain links TRBV4-1 to TRBJ1-2; 9 nucleotides match TRBD1. Trimming cost V 6 bases and J 4 bases; bases outside gene matches: 9. This CDR3 has 15 amino acids. CDR1 and CDR2 from the germline V gene are MGHRA and YSYEKL. The CDR3 spells CASSLGQGPSYGYTF. The CDR3 nucleotides are TGCGCCAGCAGTCTTGGACAGGGGCCCTCCTATGGCTACACCTTC.

Regarding this clone: Other DNA sequences within the sample encode an identical CDR3. The chain has TRBV5-1 and TRBJ2-5; TRBD2 matches at 12 bases. V lost 5 bases to trimming and J lost 4 bases; unmatched junction nucleotides: 3. Looked up from germline, CDR1 is SGHRS and CDR2 is YFSETQ. CDR3 length: 14 amino acids. CDR3 amino acids: CASRPGLAGETQYF. The CDR3 bases are TGCGCCAGCAGACCGGGACTAGCGGGAGAGACCCAGTACTTC.

CDR3 amino acids: CASSYHRDAGELFF. CDR3 DNA: TGTGCCAGCAGCTATCACAGGGACGCCGGGGAGCTGTTTTTT. The chain is built from TRBV4-2 and TRBJ2-2, with a tentative D call TRBD1 (6 bases). This CDR3 is 14 amino acids long. V was clipped by 5 bases and J by 6 bases, with 13 bases between them. CDR1 is LGHNA and CDR2 is YNFKEQ in the germline V gene.

The chain is built from TRBV11-3 and TRBJ2-1; D may be TRBD2 (6 bases). Germline V gene sequence: CDR1 SGHNT, CDR2 YENEEA. Trimming stripped 8 bases from V and 6 bases from J, with 17 bases between. The CDR3 has 14 residues. The CDR3 DNA reads as TGTGCCAGCTTCCCTCTCGGAGGGGTCAATGAGCAGTTCTTC. This codes for CASFPLGGVNEQFF.

This clone was observed a single time. CDR3 in amino acids: CASSSIGTANTEAFF. CDR3 DNA sequence: TGTGCCAGCAGCTCCATTGGGACAGCCAACACTGAAGCTTTCTTT. The gene calls are TRBV5-6 and TRBJ1-1; 7 bases agree with TRBD1. J lost 2 bases, V lost 3 bases, and 7 bases had no gene match. The CDR3 has 15 residues. CDR1 is SGHDT, CDR2 YYEEEE, per germline.

The rearrangement joins TRBV6-5 to TRBJ1-1, with D possibly TRBD1 on 5 matching bases. The germline gives CDR1 MNHEY, CDR2 SVGAGI. Trimming shortened V by 2 bases and J by 4 bases, and 11 bases separated the two germline ends. This CDR3 has 14 amino acids. This CDR3 reads CASSYGGGSTEAFF. CDR3 bases: TGTGCCAGCAGTTACGGGGGAGGCAGCACTGAAGCTTTCTTT.

This chain joins TRBV6-5 and TRBJ2-1; 8 bases line up with TRBD2. Unmatched junction bases numbered 13, after V lost 11 bases and J lost 7 bases. Germline lookup yields CDR1 MNHEY and CDR2 SVGAGI. The CDR3 loop spans 14 amino acids. CDR3 in amino acids: CAAFSGVSGNEQFF. In DNA, the CDR3 is TGTGCCGCCTTTAGCGGGGTTAGTGGGAATGAGCAGTTCTTC.

The CDR3 DNA is TGCAGCGTTGGATTAGCGGGAGTGGGGTACAATGAGCAGTTCTTC. Translation: CSVGLAGVGYNEQFF. The chain employs TRBV29-1 and TRBJ2-1, with 9 bases fitting TRBD2. The J segment lost 4 bases and the V segment lost 4 bases, leaving 8 bases of the junction unmatched. Germline assignment: CDR1 SQVTM and CDR2 ANQGSEA. This CDR3 has 15 amino acids.

The chain is built from TRBV5-1 and TRBJ2-5; 10 bases match TRBD2. V shed 4 bases and J 2 bases; nucleotides not matched to a gene: 5. This CDR3 is built from 15 residues. Germline assignment: CDR1 SGHRS and CDR2 YFSETQ. The DNA for the CDR3 is TGCGCCAGCAGCGGAGCGGGGGGGCTACAAGAGACCCAGTACTTC. Its protein is CASSGAGGLQETQYF.

The rearrangement joins TRBV28 to TRBJ2-1; possible D gene TRBD2, 6 bases. The CDR3 extends over 16 amino acids. The V end lost 7 bases, the J end lost 1 base, and 17 bases lay between the germline ends. Germline CDR1 and CDR2: MDHEN and SYDVKM. The CDR3 region has the DNA TGTGCCAGCAAACGGCGGGAAAGTACTTCCTACAATGAGCAGTTCTTC. Residues: CASKRRESTSYNEQFF.

The gene calls are TRBV7-2 and TRBJ2-1, with TRBD2 matching 9 bases. The CDR3 spans 15 residues. Germline CDR1 reads SGHTA; CDR2 reads FQGNSA. Germline trimming cut 2 bases from V and 5 bases from J; bases unmatched to any gene: 4. The CDR3 loop is CASSLLGGRDNEQFF. The CDR3 nucleotides read TGTGCCAGCAGCTTATTGGGCGGGAGGGACAATGAGCAGTTCTTC.

This clone was counted between two and nine times. This chain links TRBV2 with TRBJ2-7; D possibly corresponds to TRBD2 (6 bases). In germline, CDR1 is SNHLY, CDR2 FYNNEI. V was cut by 6 bases and J by 11 bases, with 17 bases left in between. The CDR3 is made up of 12 amino acids. The CDR3 DNA is TGTGCCAGCAGGCGGGACCTGGGCGGGGAGTACTTC. It translates to CASRRDLGGEYF.

This clone occurred once. The CDR3 sequence: CASSETGGYNQPQHF. The CDR3 bases are TGTGCCAGCAGTGAAACAGGGGGCTACAATCAGCCCCAGCATTTT. This sequence joins TRBV6-1 and TRBJ1-5; 9 bases fit TRBD1. Unmatched junction bases numbered 2, after V lost 2 bases and J lost 3 bases. Germline CDR1 MNHNS, CDR2 SASEGT. This CDR3 is built from 15 residues.

V is TRBV18 and J is TRBJ2-7, with D perhaps matching TRBD2 (5 bases). Trimming took off 2 bases at V and 6 bases at J, with 11 bases between the two ends. The CDR3 spans 13 residues. The germline CDR1 and CDR2 sequences are KGHSH and LQKENI. The CDR3 loop reads CASSPWAGSEQYF. CDR3 bases: TGTGCCAGCTCACCATGGGCGGGTAGCGAGCAGTACTTC.

The rearrangement uses TRBV6-1 and TRBJ2-1; 8 bases fit TRBD1. The CDR3 sequence is 14 residues long. V was pared by 7 bases and J by 5 bases, with 7 bases of the junction left unmatched. Germline V lookup: CDR1 MNHNS, CDR2 SASEGT. The CDR3 coding sequence is TGTGCCAGCACCACAGGACAGGGCAACAATGAGCAGTTCTTC. Its translation is CASTTGQGNNEQFF.

In regard to this clone: One end of the junction varies from germline; a read error may be responsible. The chain couples TRBV18 to TRBJ1-1; possibly TRBD1 for D (5 bases). The CDR3 length is 13 residues. The germline V gene encodes CDR1 KGHSH and CDR2 LQKENI. The CDR3 region is CASSPRGQYEAFF. In DNA form, the CDR3 reads TGTGCCAGCTCCCCACGTGGACAATATGAAGCTTTCTTT.

This chain links TRBV5-8 with TRBJ2-7; TRBD1 matches 7 bases. The CDR3 is 13 residues long. Losses at the gene ends were 2 bases for V and 9 bases for J; bases not matched to a gene: 8. Looked up from germline, CDR1 is SGHTS and CDR2 is YDEGEE. Here the CDR3 reads CASSFAQGLGQYF. CDR3 coding DNA: TGTGCCAGCAGCTTCGCACAGGGGCTGGGGCAGTACTTC. Looking up the rest from reference TRBV5-8 and TRBJ2-7 gives the full variable domain: EAGVTQSPTHLIKTRGQQATLRCSPISGHTSVYWYQQALGLGLQFLLWYDEGEERNRGNFPPRFSGRQFPNYSSELNVNALELEDSALYLCASSFAQGLGQYFGPGTRLTVT.

The chain carries TRBV7-8 and TRBJ2-3; tentatively, D is TRBD2 (6 bases). The CDR3 covers 16 residues. Germline CDR1 is SGHVS and CDR2 is FQNEAQ. The V gene lost 2 bases and the J gene lost 4 bases, with 16 bases spanning the gap. Here the CDR3 DNA reads TGTGCCAGCAGCTTACCTCGGGGGACCCGCGCAGATACGCAGTATTTT. Translation gives CASSLPRGTRADTQYF.

The chain employs TRBV4-2 and TRBJ2-6; tentatively, D is TRBD1 (5 bases). CDR3 length: 15 residues. From germline, CDR1 is LGHNA and CDR2 YNFKEQ. With 4 bases removed from V and 2 bases from J, the gap between germline ends came to 9 bases. Written as DNA, the CDR3 is TGTGCCAGCAGCCTAACAGGAACTGGGGCCAACGTCCTGACTTTC. Amino acids: CASSLTGTGANVLTF.

CDR3 sequence reads: CASSLGQMNTEAFF. The DNA for the CDR3 is TGTGCCAGCAGCTTGGGGCAAATGAACACTGAAGCTTTCTTT. The chain joins TRBV7-9 to TRBJ1-1; D may be TRBD1 (5 bases). Trimming took off 3 bases at V and 0 bases at J, with 8 bases between the two ends. From germline, CDR1 is SEHNR and CDR2 FQNEAQ (reference sequence). This CDR3 region has 14 residues.